These 15 T cell receptor beta chains were all obtained from the same sample, sequenced in a study of OX40 agonist ivuxolimab in advanced cancers. Some clones are missing from TCRdb's copy, which holds only in-frame ones; the method was immunoSEQ multiplex PCR. Among 15,000 or so clones listed, about 89% were seen once. This specimen was CD4+ or CD8+ T cells sorted from blood, taken in a trial of the OX40 agonist ivuxolimab. These receptors were taken from an adult with an advanced solid tumor such as melanoma, head and neck, liver or kidney cancer.

This chain connects TRBV13 to TRBJ2-1; D not resolved. Per germline, CDR1 PRHDT and CDR2 FYEKMQ (reference sequence). The CDR3 contains 11 residues. Trimming removed 5 bases from V and 9 bases from J, with 8 bases in between. The chain's CDR3 is CASSAAGEQFF. The CDR3 DNA is TGTGCCAGCAGCGCAGCAGGTGAGCAGTTCTTC.

The V call is TRBV27, the J call TRBJ2-5, with 10 bases identical to TRBD2. The CDR3 contains 16 residues. The trim removed 6 bases at V and 2 bases at J, leaving 9 bases unmatched. CDR1 MNHEY and CDR2 SMNVEV come from the germline V gene (reference sequence). The CDR3 is CASSPGLAETQETQYF. For the CDR3, the DNA is TGTGCCAGCAGCCCCGGACTAGCGGAAACTCAAGAGACCCAGTACTTC.

The rearrangement links TRBV11-2 to TRBJ2-1; no reliable D call. The V gene lost 1 base and the J gene lost 6 bases, with 7 bases spanning the gap. The CDR3 has 13 amino acids. The germline gives CDR1 SGHAT, CDR2 FQNNGV. This CDR3 is CASSLGQTNEQFF. The CDR3 coding sequence is TGTGCCAGCAGCTTAGGGCAGACCAATGAGCAGTTCTTC. Full variable domain (remainder filled in from reference TRBV11-2 and TRBJ2-1): EAGVAQSPRYKIIEKRQSVAFWCNPISGHATLYWYQQILGQGPKLLIQFQNNGVVDDSQLPKDRFSAERLKGVDSTLKIQPAKLEDSAVYLCASSLGQTNEQFFGPGTRLTVL.

The V and J genes are TRBV7-6 and TRBJ1-1; TRBD1 might be the D (5 bases). The CDR3 runs 15 residues. V shed 3 bases and J shed 2 bases, with 13 bases lying between them. Looked up from germline, CDR1 is SGHVS and CDR2 is FNYEAQ. In DNA, the CDR3 is TGTGCCAGCAGCTTGGAACCGGGACGTAACACTGAAGCTTTCTTT. Protein sequence: CASSLEPGRNTEAFF.

V gene TRBV6-6 combines with J gene TRBJ2-5; D uncertain. CDR1 is MNHNY and CDR2 is SVGAGI in the germline V gene (reference sequence). V was pared by 5 bases and J by 0 bases, with 4 bases between. The CDR3 length is 12 residues. CDR3 in amino acids: CASSLDQETQYF. The CDR3 coding sequence is TGTGCCAGCAGTCTCGACCAAGAGACCCAGTACTTC.

This clone was found once. This chain links TRBV30 with TRBJ2-5, with TRBD2 matching over 10 bases. Germline V lookup: CDR1 GTSNPN, CDR2 SVGIG (reference sequence). This CDR3 contains 17 residues. V lost 0 bases and J lost 5; bases outside the gene matches: 12. CDR3 sequence: CAWSVPLAGVWGETQYF. The CDR3 DNA is TGTGCCTGGAGTGTACCCCTAGCGGGAGTTTGGGGGGAGACCCAGTACTTC.

This clone turned up a few times. The rearrangement links TRBV27 to TRBJ1-1; D unresolved. CDR1 MNHEY and CDR2 SMNVEV come from the germline V gene (reference sequence). Trimming removed 4 bases from V and 0 bases from J, with 6 bases in between. CDR3 length: 13 amino acids. Written as DNA, the CDR3 is TGTGCCAGCAGTTACTCGATGAACACTGAAGCTTTCTTT. Its translation: CASSYSMNTEAFF.

This clone has only a few counts. The rearrangement joins TRBV7-3 to TRBJ2-3, with 10 bases fitting TRBD2. The J segment lost 3 bases and the V segment lost 5 bases, leaving 5 bases of the junction unmatched. CDR3 length: 15 residues. Germline values: CDR1 SGHTA, CDR2 FQGTGA. CDR3 DNA: TGTGCCAGCAGCGACGATAGCGGGGGGACAGATACGCAGTATTTT. Residues: CASSDDSGGTDTQYF.

The chain joins TRBV6-1 to TRBJ2-3; the match to TRBD2 covers 8 bases. Germline CDR1 MNHNS, CDR2 SASEGT. CDR3 length equals 13 residues. Germline trimming cut 7 bases from V and 4 bases from J; bases unmatched to any gene: 4. The CDR3 reads CASTAGEPDTQYF. The CDR3 bases are TGTGCCAGCACAGCGGGAGAACCAGATACGCAGTATTTT.

This clone appeared once. The chain has TRBV7-2 and TRBJ2-1; the D gene is possibly TRBD2 (6 bases). Between the trimmed V and J ends, which lost 3 bases and 2 bases, there was a span of 14 bases. The CDR3 runs 16 residues. CDR1 is SGHTA and CDR2 is FQGNSA in the germline V gene. CDR3 loop: CASSLSAGFPYNEQFF. The DNA of the CDR3 is TGTGCCAGCAGCTTGAGTGCGGGATTTCCCTACAATGAGCAGTTCTTC.

This clone was counted a few times. This rearrangement joins TRBV27 to TRBJ2-2; 9 bases are a match to TRBD1. Germline CDR1 is MNHEY and CDR2 is SMNVEV (reference sequence). With V trimmed by 4 bases and J by 5 bases, 8 bases remained unmatched. CDR3 length: 16 residues. CDR3 DNA: TGTGCCAGCAGTTCACCTCCGGGACAGGGAACCGGGGAGCTGTTTTTT. Translating gives CASSSPPGQGTGELFF.

V is TRBV7-2 and J is TRBJ2-7; D is possibly TRBD1 or TRBD2 (8 bases each). Germline CDR1 SGHTA, CDR2 FQGNSA. Trimming left V 5 bases short and J 4 bases short, with 18 bases between. The CDR3 has 15 amino acids. In nucleotides, the CDR3 is TGTGCCAGCAGCCCAGGGGGCGGGGGGCTTTACGAGCAGTACTTC. Translation gives CASSPGGGGLYEQYF.

J is TRBJ2-3 and V is TRBV19; D may match TRBD1 or TRBD2 (5 bases each). Germline-derived CDR1 and CDR2 are LNHDA and SQIVND (reference sequence). This CDR3 is built from 15 residues. V shed 6 bases and J shed 4 bases, with 17 bases lying between them. The CDR3 DNA follows: TGTGCCAGTAGCTTAACCGGGGCAAGGGCAGATACGCAGTATTTT. Translation gives CASSLTGARADTQYF.

This clone has only one observation. The chain joins TRBV2 to TRBJ1-5, with 7 bases matching TRBD1. Germline trimming cut 4 bases from V and 7 bases from J; bases unmatched to any gene: 10. The CDR3 runs 15 residues. CDR1 and CDR2 (germline): SNHLY, FYNNEI. CDR3 region: CASSVGTVAGQPQHF. Here the CDR3 DNA reads TGTGCCAGCAGTGTGGGGACAGTTGCAGGACAGCCCCAGCATTTT.

The chain combines TRBV7-2 with TRBJ2-7; D gene ambiguous. The V and J ends lost 5 bases and 0 bases respectively, with 8 bases between them. The V gene's germline CDR1 is SGHTA and CDR2 FQGNSA. The CDR3 is 13 residues long. Here the CDR3 DNA reads TGTGCCAGCAGCCCCCAGATCTCCTACGAGCAGTACTTC. Translated: CASSPQISYEQYF.